These T cell receptor beta chains were read from a single sample in a study of shared T cell receptors in the human thymus. The table came from immunoSEQ multiplex PCR; TCRdb's copy has only in-frame clones and leaves some out. The data hold 720,000 or so clones, with approximately 83% observed a single time. These data were also reused for a study on human thymus T cells.

Sequenced material: thymocytes. Receptors originate from a girl in the first two years of life with a congenital heart defect. CDR3s include the opening cysteine and the closing phenylalanine or tryptophan. The D gene is left open where the match is weak. Where a row states a size, it is once, few, many or the class of an expanded clone; other rows omit it.

CDR3 DNA | CDR3 protein | V gene | D gene | J gene | clone size
TGCGCCAGCAGCCATGGACACCTCCGAGATAGGGGATCCTACGAGCAGTACTTC | CASSHGHLRDRGSYEQYF | TRBV4-3 | . | TRBJ2-7 | .
TGTGCCAGCAGCCCCCCAGGGACAGGCCCATATGGCTACACCTTC | CASSPPGTGPYGYTF | TRBV6-5 | TRBD1 | TRBJ1-2 | .
TGTGCCAGCAGCCTCCCCGCAGCGGGGGAGACTAGCACAGATACGCAGTATTTT | CASSLPAAGETSTDTQYF | TRBV14 | TRBD2 | TRBJ2-3 | .
TGTGCCAGCAGCTTGGTAGTCTATAGCACAGATACGCAGTATTTT | CASSLVVYSTDTQYF | TRBV5-5 | . | TRBJ2-3 | .
TGTGCCATCACCAGGGCTCATCAGGGCTATGGCTACACCTTC | CAITRAHQGYGYTF | TRBV10-3 | . | TRBJ1-2 | .
TGTGCCAGCAGTTTGATCGGGGCAGGGGGGAAAGAGACCCAGTACTTC | CASSLIGAGGKETQYF | TRBV6-5 | . | TRBJ2-5 | .
TGTGCCAGCGTAGGCGACAGGGGGGATGGCTACACCTTC | CASVGDRGDGYTF | TRBV2 | TRBD1 | TRBJ1-2 | .
TGTGCCAGCAGTGAAGCGCAGGAGGGACTACTCAACCAAGAGACCCAGTACTTC | CASSEAQEGLLNQETQYF | TRBV2 | TRBD2 | TRBJ2-5 | .
TGTGCCAGCAGCTTTTGGGACAGGGATGCCTGGGAGCAGTACTTC | CASSFWDRDAWEQYF | TRBV7-2 | TRBD1 | TRBJ2-7 | .
TGTGCCAGCACCACTCGGAGGGTGAACACTGAAGCTTTCTTT | CASTTRRVNTEAFF | TRBV7-8 | . | TRBJ1-1 | .
TGTGCCAGCAGCCCAGGACTAGTAGGCGATGAGCAGTTCTTC | CASSPGLVGDEQFF | TRBV6-5 | TRBD2 | TRBJ2-1 | .
TGTGCCAGCAGCGTAGTCAGCGGGGGGTACAATGAGCAGTTCTTC | CASSVVSGGYNEQFF | TRBV9 | TRBD2 | TRBJ2-1 | .
TGTGCCAGCAGCCAAACTCCCCAGGGGTCGGCTTTCTTT | CASSQTPQGSAFF | TRBV14 | . | TRBJ1-1 | .
TGCGCCAGCAGCCAAGATCGGGAGGCAGGGTGGGGAACTAATGAAAAACTGTTTTTT | CASSQDREAGWGTNEKLFF | TRBV4-3 | . | TRBJ1-4 | .
TGTGCCAGCAGTTTGGATGGAGCGTACGCCGCCCTGTATGGCTACACCTTC | CASSLDGAYAALYGYTF | TRBV27 | . | TRBJ1-2 | .
TGTGCCAGCAGCGCACAACTAGCGGGGGGCCGGTCAGATACGCAGTATTTT | CASSAQLAGGRSDTQYF | TRBV7-2 | TRBD2 | TRBJ2-3 | once
TGTGCCAGCAGTGACAGGGGGCGTTTTGGCTACACCTTC | CASSDRGRFGYTF | TRBV2 | TRBD1 | TRBJ1-2 | .
TGTGCTAGTGGTTTGGGGACAGGGCGAGACGAGCAGTACTTC | CASGLGTGRDEQYF | TRBV12-5 | TRBD1 | TRBJ2-7 | .
TGTGCCAGCTCACCGGACAGGGGATTATCCTATGGCTACACCTTC | CASSPDRGLSYGYTF | TRBV18 | TRBD1 | TRBJ1-2 | .
TGCAGCGTTGAAGATGGCAACAGGTCGGGAGAGGGGATCTACGAGCAGTACTTC | CSVEDGNRSGEGIYEQYF | TRBV29-1 | . | TRBJ2-7 | .
TGCGCCAGCAGCCAAGATGTCCAGCGGGGGGGCCCGGGAGAGACCCAGTACTTC | CASSQDVQRGGPGETQYF | TRBV4-1 | TRBD2 | TRBJ2-5 | once
TGTGCCAGCAGTCTACGGACAGGGGGAGAAAATGAGCAGTTCTTC | CASSLRTGGENEQFF | TRBV27 | TRBD1 | TRBJ2-1 | .
TGTGCCAGCAGCTGGAAAAGGACAGGGAGCTATGGCTACACCTTC | CASSWKRTGSYGYTF | TRBV7-9 | TRBD1 | TRBJ1-2 | .
TGCGCCAGCAGCCAAATACCAGGGGTCCCCCATCAGCCCCAGCATTTT | CASSQIPGVPHQPQHF | TRBV4-1 | . | TRBJ1-5 | .
TGTGCCAGCAGCGTAGTACCCCGATCCCCCGGGACAGAATATCTGAACACTGAAGCTTTCTTT | CASSVVPRSPGTEYLNTEAFF | TRBV9 | TRBD1 | TRBJ1-1 | once
TGTGCCTGGGCTCGACAGGGTCTCTACGAGCAGTACTTC | CAWARQGLYEQYF | TRBV30 | TRBD1 | TRBJ2-7 | .
TGTGCCAGCAGCTCGGGGGGGCCTTGGAGAGCGCAGCTTGGAGAAAAACTGTTTTTT | CASSSGGPWRAQLGEKLFF | TRBV5-8 | . | TRBJ1-4 | few
TGTGCCAGCAGCCCCACAGGGGGGCCCTACAATGAGCAGTTCTTC | CASSPTGGPYNEQFF | TRBV5-4 | TRBD1 | TRBJ2-1 | .
TGTGCCAGCAGCGGGGGGGCAGATTCCTACGAGCAGTACTTC | CASSGGADSYEQYF | TRBV7-9 | . | TRBJ2-7 | .
TGCGCCAGCAGCTTGGGGCTAGCGGGGGGTCTTGAAAGCTCCTACAATGAGCAGTTCTTC | CASSLGLAGGLESSYNEQFF | TRBV5-1 | TRBD2 | TRBJ2-1 | .
TGCGCCAGCAGCTTGTGGGGACTAGCGGGGGGGCCGAACACCGGGGAGCTGTTTTTT | CASSLWGLAGGPNTGELFF | TRBV5-1 | TRBD2 | TRBJ2-2 | .
TGTGCCAGCAGCCCTGGACGTACGGGGGGGAATTCACCCCTCCACTTT | CASSPGRTGGNSPLHF | TRBV7-9 | . | TRBJ1-6 | .
TGTGCCAGCAGCACCCAGGGATTTGAAGCTTTCTTT | CASSTQGFEAFF | TRBV13 | . | TRBJ1-1 | .
TGCAGTGCCGACCTGGGGGCTGGAGCTTTCTTT | CSADLGAGAFF | TRBV20-1 | . | TRBJ1-1 | .
TGTGCCAGCACCGGGGGAAACCTATCATACGAGCAGTACTTC | CASTGGNLSYEQYF | TRBV27 | . | TRBJ2-7 | .
TGTGCCAGCAGTTCGCCCGGGCCGGGGTCACGGTCCGCTGAAGCTTTCTTT | CASSSPGPGSRSAEAFF | TRBV28 | . | TRBJ1-1 | .
TGTGCCAGCAGCCAAGAGCCGGGGGTAGGGGAGTATTTT | CASSQEPGVGEYF | TRBV7-3 | . | TRBJ2-3 | .
TGTGCCACCAGCACCGGGACACTCAATCAGCCCCAGCATTTT | CATSTGTLNQPQHF | TRBV15 | . | TRBJ1-5 | few
TGTGCCAGCAGTTCGGGACAGGGTTACGTTTTTGGCAATCAGCCCCAGCATTTT | CASSSGQGYVFGNQPQHF | TRBV28 | TRBD1 | TRBJ1-5 | .
TGTGCCAGCAGCGGGGGGACTTTTCACAAGGGGCAGTTCTTC | CASSGGTFHKGQFF | TRBV11-2 | . | TRBJ2-1 | .
TGTGCCAGCAGCCAAGAAGGAGATGGCTACACCTTC | CASSQEGDGYTF | TRBV14 | . | TRBJ1-2 | .
TGCGCCAGCAGCCGAGGACAGGGGGCGGGAAAGGAGTTCTTC | CASSRGQGAGKEFF | TRBV4-1 | TRBD1 | TRBJ2-1 | few
TGTGCCAGCAGTAACTATGCCAATTCACCCCTCCACTTT | CASSNYANSPLHF | TRBV27 | . | TRBJ1-6 | .
TGTGCCAGCAGCCAAGAGGCTAGCGGGGGGTCAATCAATGAGCAGTTCTTC | CASSQEASGGSINEQFF | TRBV14 | TRBD2 | TRBJ2-1 | .
TGTGCCAGAGATCCGGGACAGCGTAAAAAATACAATGAGCAGTTCTTC | CARDPGQRKKYNEQFF | TRBV2 | TRBD1 | TRBJ2-1 | .
TGTGCCAGTAGTATAATGCCGGAGACAGGCCCGAACACTGAAGCTTTCTTT | CASSIMPETGPNTEAFF | TRBV19 | . | TRBJ1-1 | .
TGTGCCAGCAATGGTCCTAGCTCCTACGAGCAGTACTTC | CASNGPSSYEQYF | TRBV25-1 | . | TRBJ2-7 | .
TGTGCCAGCAGCTTGGCCCCCGGGACTCTTTCTGGGGAGACCCAGTACTTC | CASSLAPGTLSGETQYF | TRBV11-2 | . | TRBJ2-5 | .